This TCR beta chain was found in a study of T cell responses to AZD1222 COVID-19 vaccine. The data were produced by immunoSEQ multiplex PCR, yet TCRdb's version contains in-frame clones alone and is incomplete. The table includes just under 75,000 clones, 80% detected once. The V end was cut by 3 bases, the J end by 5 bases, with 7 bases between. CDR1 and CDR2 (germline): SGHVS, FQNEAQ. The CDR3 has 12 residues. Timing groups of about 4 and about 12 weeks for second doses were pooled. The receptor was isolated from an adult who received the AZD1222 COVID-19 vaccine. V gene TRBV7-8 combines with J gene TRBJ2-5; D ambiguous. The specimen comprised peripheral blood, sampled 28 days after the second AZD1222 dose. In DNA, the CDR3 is TGTGCCAGCAGCTTTAACCGGGAGACCCAGTACTTC. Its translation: CASSFNRETQYF. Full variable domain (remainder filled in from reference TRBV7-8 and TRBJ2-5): GAGVSQSPRYKVAKRGQDVALRCDPISGHVSLFWYQQALGQGPEFLTYFQNEAQLDKSGLPSDRFFAERPEGSVSTLKIQRTQQEDSAVYLCASSFNRETQYFGPGTRLLVL.